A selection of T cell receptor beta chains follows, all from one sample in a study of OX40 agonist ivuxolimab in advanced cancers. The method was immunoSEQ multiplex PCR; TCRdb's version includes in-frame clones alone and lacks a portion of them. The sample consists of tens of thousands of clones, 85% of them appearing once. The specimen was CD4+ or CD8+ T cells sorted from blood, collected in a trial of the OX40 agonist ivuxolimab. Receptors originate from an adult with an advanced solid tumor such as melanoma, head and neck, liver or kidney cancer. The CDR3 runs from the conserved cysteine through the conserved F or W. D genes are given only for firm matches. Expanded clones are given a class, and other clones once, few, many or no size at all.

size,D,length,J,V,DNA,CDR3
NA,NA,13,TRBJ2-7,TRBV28,TGTGCCAGCAGTTTTCTCGGGGGCTACGAGCAGTACTTC,CASSFLGGYEQYF
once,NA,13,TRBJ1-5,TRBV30,TGTGCCTGGAGTGGGGGGGTGGATCAGCCCCAGCATTTT,CAWSGGVDQPQHF
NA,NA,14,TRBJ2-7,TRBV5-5,TGTGCCAGCAGCTTGGCCCCGGGCCGATACGAGCAGTACTTC,CASSLAPGRYEQYF
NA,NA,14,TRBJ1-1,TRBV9,TGTGCCAGCAGCGCCCGGATTGGGTCGACTGAAGCTTTCTTT,CASSARIGSTEAFF
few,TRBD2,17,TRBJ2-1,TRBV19,TGTGCCAGTAGTACAAGGGCTAGCGGTTCTACCTACAATGAGCAGTTCTTC,CASSTRASGSTYNEQFF
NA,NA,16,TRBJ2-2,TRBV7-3,TGTGCCAGCAGCCCCCAGGGGGGGGCCAGGACCGGGGAGCTGTTTTTT,CASSPQGGARTGELFF
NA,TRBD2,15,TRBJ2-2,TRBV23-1,TGCGCCAGCAACCCCCGGGGGGGTTTGACCGGGGAGCTGTTTTTT,CASNPRGGLTGELFF
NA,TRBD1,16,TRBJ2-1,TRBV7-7,TGTGCTAGCAGCTTAGCAGGGGGACAGGGTTACAATGAGCAGTTCTTC,CASSLAGGQGYNEQFF
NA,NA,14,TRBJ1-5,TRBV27,TGTGCCAGCAGCTTAGGGTCGGGAAATCAGCCCCAGCATTTT,CASSLGSGNQPQHF
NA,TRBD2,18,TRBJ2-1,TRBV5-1,TGCGCCAGCAAACCAAAACCTAGCGGCACAGTCTCCTACAATGAGCAGTTCTTC,CASKPKPSGTVSYNEQFF
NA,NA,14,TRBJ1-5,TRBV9,TGTGCCAGCAGCCTCAACCCTGGCAATCAGCCCCAGCATTTT,CASSLNPGNQPQHF
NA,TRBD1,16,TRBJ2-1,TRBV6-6,TGTGCCAGCAGGTCCCCCGGGACAGGGAAAGGTAATGAGCAGTTCTTC,CASRSPGTGKGNEQFF
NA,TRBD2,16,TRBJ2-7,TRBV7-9,TGTGCCAGCAGCTTAGATGCGGGGGGGCTAGAGTACGAGCAGTACTTC,CASSLDAGGLEYEQYF
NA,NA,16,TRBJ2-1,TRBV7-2,TGTGCCAGCAGCTTAGGCCGAGGGGCCCTCGGGAATGAGCAGTTCTTC,CASSLGRGALGNEQFF
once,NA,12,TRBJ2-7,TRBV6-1,TGTGCCATCGCGTCAGTGGGCCACGAGCAGTACTTC,CAIASVGHEQYF
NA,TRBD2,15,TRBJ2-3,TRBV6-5,TGTGCCAGCAGTTATTTGAGCGGGGGGGAAGATACGCAGTATTTT,CASSYLSGGEDTQYF
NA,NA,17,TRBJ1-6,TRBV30,TGTGCCTGGAGTGTATACCCCCCGGGGGCCGATAATTCACCCCTCCACTTT,CAWSVYPPGADNSPLHF
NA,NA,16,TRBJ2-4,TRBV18,TGTGCCAGCTCACCGCTTCTCCAGGGGACGGGAAACATTCAGTACTTC,CASSPLLQGTGNIQYF
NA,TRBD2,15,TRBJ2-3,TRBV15,TGTGCCACCAGCAGGGTTAGCGGGGGGTCGGATACGCAGTATTTT,CATSRVSGGSDTQYF
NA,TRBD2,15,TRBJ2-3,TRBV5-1,TGCGCCAGCAGCTTGTGGACTAGCGGGTCAGATACGCAGTATTTT,CASSLWTSGSDTQYF
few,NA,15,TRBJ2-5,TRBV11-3,TGTGCCAGCAGCTTATCATGGGGGGCAAGGGAGACCCAGTACTTC,CASSLSWGARETQYF
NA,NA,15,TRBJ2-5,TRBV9,TGTGCCAGCAGCGGAAAGGGGACTCTTACAGAGACCCAGTACTTC,CASSGKGTLTETQYF
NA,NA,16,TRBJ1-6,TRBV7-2,TGTGCCAGCAGCTTAGATGGGTTGTCCTATAATTCACCCCTCCACTTT,CASSLDGLSYNSPLHF
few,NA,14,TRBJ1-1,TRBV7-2,TGTGCCAGCAGCTTAGTTTTACAGGGTTCTGAAGCTTTCTTT,CASSLVLQGSEAFF
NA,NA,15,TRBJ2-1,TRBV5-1,TGCGCCAGCAGCACTGGACTACTCCTCGGCAATGAGCAGTTCTTC,CASSTGLLLGNEQFF
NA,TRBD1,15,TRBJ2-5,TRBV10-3,TGTGCCATCAGTGAGGGGGACAGATCCCAAGAGACCCAGTACTTC,CAISEGDRSQETQYF
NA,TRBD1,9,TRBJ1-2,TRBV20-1,TGCGGGGACAGAAAGGGCTACACCTTC,CGDRKGYTF
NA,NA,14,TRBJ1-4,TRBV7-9,TGTGCCAGCAACCCACAGAGTTTTGATGAAAAACTGTTTTTT,CASNPQSFDEKLFF